The entry below gives a single T cell receptor beta chain sequence along with its context. Methods used by the authors: Amplification with reference gene primers provided the estimates of nucleated cell counts. Clones were read by immunoSEQ multiplex PCR, and TCRdb kept only the in-frame ones, dropping some. The V and J calls and clone size come from that table; D and trimming were worked out from the DNA. The sample holds more than 150,000 clones, 90% seen once. This sample was included in a study of blood T cell repertoires in COVID-19. Looking at the study overall: T cells, B-cell-depleted T cells, or PBMCs provided the cDNA or gDNA that served as material.

The CDR3 covers 13 residues. V lost 1 base, J lost 3 bases, and 7 bases lay in between. The germline V gene encodes CDR1 SGHDT and CDR2 YYEEEE. Specimen: peripheral blood. This chain joins TRBV5-6 and TRBJ1-2, with D unclear. This TCR was recovered from a man between 50 and 59 years old with acute or convalescent COVID-19. CDR3: CASSLSADYGYTF. CDR3 nucleotide sequence: TGTGCCAGCAGCTTGAGTGCGGACTATGGCTACACCTTC.